This TCR beta chain was sequenced in a study of cytotoxic CD8 clonotypes in ibrutinib-treated CLL. Background on the study: Response samples followed a median roughly 13 months of treatment, range 6 to 36.

Sequencing was performed with immunoSEQ multiplex PCR; in TCRdb, only in-frame clones are kept and a portion is missing. Of approximately 50,000 clones in the sample, around 52% were seen once. CDR1 DFQATT and CDR2 SNEGSKA come from the germline V gene (reference sequence). Trimming removed 2 bases from V and 7 bases from J, with 6 bases in between. This CDR3 region has 11 residues. As for this clone: The target antigen is unknown.

The study's findings and limits: Public clonotypes, rarely seen, contracted or held steady on treatment. Patients showed higher baseline clonality than age-matched healthy donors, and it tracked circulating CD8+ T-cell counts.

The receptor's source is a human donor with chronic lymphocytic leukemia. The rearrangement links TRBV20-1 to TRBJ2-4, with no clear D. The sequencing here drew on PBMCs, taken at disease progression, from a patient treated with ibrutinib. This CDR3 is CSARQNNIQYF. CDR3 DNA: TGCAGTGCTAGACAAAACAACATTCAGTACTTC.